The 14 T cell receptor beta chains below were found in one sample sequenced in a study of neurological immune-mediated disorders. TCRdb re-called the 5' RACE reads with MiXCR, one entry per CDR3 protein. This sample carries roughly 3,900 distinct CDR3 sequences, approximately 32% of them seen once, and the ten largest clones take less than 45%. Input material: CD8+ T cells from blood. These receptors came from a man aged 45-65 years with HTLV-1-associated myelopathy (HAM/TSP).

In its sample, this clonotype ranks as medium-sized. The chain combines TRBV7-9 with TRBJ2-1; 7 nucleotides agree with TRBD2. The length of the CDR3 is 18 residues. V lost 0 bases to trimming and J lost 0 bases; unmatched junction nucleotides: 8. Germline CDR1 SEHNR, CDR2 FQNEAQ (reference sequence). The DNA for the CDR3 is TGTGCCAGCAGCTTAGCGCTAATGCGGGGGAGCTCCTACAATGAGCAGTTCTTC. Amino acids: CASSLALMRGSSYNEQFF.

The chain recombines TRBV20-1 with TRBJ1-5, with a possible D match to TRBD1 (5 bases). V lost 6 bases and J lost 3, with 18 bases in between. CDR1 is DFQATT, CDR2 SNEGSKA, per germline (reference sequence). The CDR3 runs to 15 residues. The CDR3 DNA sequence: TGCAGTGCCCCATTGGGTGCGGGGGTCAATCAGCCCCAGCATTTT. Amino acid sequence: CSAPLGAGVNQPQHF.

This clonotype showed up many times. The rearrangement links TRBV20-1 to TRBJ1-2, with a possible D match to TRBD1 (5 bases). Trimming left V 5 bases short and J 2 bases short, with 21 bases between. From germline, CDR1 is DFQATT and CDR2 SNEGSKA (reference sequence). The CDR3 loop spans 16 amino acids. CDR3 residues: CSAQPGTEELNYGYTF. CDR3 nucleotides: TGCAGTGCTCAGCCAGGGACCGAGGAACTGAACTATGGCTACACCTTC.

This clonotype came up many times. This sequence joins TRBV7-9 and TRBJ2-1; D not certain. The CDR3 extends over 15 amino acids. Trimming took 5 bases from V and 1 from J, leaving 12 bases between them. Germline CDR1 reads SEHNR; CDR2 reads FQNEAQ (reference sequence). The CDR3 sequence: CASSLVGSSYNEQFF. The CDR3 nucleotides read TGTGCCAGCAGCCTAGTGGGTAGTTCCTACAATGAGCAGTTCTTC.

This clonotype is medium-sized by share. CDR3 in amino acids: CASSLAGGGTEAFF. CDR3 sequence (DNA): TGTGCCAGCAGTTTAGCCGGTGGGGGCACTGAAGCTTTCTTT. The chain uses TRBV12-3 or TRBV12-4 and TRBJ1-1, with D maybe TRBD1 (5 bases). The CDR3 loop spans 14 amino acids. V was cut by 0 bases and J by 4 bases, with 9 bases left in between.

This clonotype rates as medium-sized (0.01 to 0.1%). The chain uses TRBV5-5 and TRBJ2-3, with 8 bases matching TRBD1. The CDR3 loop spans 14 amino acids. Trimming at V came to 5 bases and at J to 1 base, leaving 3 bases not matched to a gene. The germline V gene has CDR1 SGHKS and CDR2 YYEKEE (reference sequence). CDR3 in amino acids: CASRPGQGTDTQYF. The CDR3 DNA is TGTGCCAGCAGGCCGGGACAGGGCACAGATACGCAGTATTTT.

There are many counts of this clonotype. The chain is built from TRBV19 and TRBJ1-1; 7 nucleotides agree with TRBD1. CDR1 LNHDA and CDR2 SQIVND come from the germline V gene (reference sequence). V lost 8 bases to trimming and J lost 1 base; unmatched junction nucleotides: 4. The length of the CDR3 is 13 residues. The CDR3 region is CASDRVPNTEAFF. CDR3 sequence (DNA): TGTGCCAGTGACAGGGTCCCGAACACTGAAGCTTTCTTT. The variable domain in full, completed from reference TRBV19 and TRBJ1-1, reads DGGITQSPKYLFRKEGQNVTLSCEQNLNHDAMYWYRQDPGQGLRLIYYSQIVNDFQKGDIAEGYSVSREKKESFPLTVTSAQKNPTAFYLCASDRVPNTEAFFGQGTRLTVV.

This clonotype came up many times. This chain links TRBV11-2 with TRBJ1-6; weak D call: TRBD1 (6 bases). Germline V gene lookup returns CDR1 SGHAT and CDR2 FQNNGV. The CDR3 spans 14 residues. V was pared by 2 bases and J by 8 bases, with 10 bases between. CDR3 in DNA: TGTGCCAGCAGCTTACCAGGACAGTATTCACCCCTCCACTTT. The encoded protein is CASSLPGQYSPLHF.

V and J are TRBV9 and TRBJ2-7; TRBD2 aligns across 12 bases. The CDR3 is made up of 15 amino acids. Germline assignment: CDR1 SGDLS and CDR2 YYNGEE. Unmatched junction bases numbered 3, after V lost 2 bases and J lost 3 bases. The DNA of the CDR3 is TGTGCCAGCAGCGTCACTAGCGGGAGGAGCTACGAGCAGTACTTC. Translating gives CASSVTSGRSYEQYF.

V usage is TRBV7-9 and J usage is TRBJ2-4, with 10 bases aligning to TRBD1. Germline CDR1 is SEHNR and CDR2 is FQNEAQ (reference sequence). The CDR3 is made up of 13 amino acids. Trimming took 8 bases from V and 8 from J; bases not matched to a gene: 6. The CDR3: CASLRDRGYIQYF. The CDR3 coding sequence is TGTGCCAGCCTCCGGGACAGGGGATACATTCAGTACTTC.

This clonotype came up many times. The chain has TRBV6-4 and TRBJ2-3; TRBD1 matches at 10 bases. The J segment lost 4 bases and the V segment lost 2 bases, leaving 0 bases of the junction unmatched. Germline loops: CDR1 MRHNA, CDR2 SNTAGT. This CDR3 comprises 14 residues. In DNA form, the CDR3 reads TGTGCCAGCAGTGACGGACAGGGGGCAGATACGCAGTATTTT. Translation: CASSDGQGADTQYF.

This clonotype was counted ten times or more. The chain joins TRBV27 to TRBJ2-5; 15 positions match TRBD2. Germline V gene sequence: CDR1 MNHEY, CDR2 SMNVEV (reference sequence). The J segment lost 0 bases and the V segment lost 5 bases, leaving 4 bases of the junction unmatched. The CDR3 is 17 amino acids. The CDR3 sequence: CASSPGLAGGHQETQYF. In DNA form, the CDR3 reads TGTGCCAGCAGTCCGGGACTAGCGGGGGGCCACCAAGAGACCCAGTACTTC.

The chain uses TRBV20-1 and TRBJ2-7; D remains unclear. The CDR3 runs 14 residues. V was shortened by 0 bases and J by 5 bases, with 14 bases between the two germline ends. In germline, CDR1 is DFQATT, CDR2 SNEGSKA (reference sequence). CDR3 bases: TGCAGTGCTAGAGACCTAGGTTTATTAAACGAGCAGTACTTC. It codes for CSARDLGLLNEQYF.

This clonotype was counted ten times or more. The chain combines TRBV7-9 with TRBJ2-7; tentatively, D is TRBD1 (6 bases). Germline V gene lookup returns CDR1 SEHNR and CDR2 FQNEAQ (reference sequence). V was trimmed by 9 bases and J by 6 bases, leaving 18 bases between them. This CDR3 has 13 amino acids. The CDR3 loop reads CASVEDRTSEQYF. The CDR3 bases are TGTGCCAGTGTCGAAGACAGGACCTCCGAGCAGTACTTC.